This TCR beta chain was profiled in a study of early T cells in non-severe SARS-CoV-2 infection. Study-wide results and limits: VDJdb matching, biased toward anti-spike CD8 responses, missed private and CD4 specificities.

This clonotype was counted ten times or more. Antigen: not known. The CDR3 is 16 amino acids. Germline assignment: CDR1 LGHNT and CDR2 FRNRAP. Trimming removed 0 bases at V and 8 bases at J, with 19 bases between. Individually, cDNA molecules had unique molecular identifiers attached to them. TCRdb reprocessed the 5' RACE reads with MiXCR, giving one entry per CDR3 protein. The sample lists tens of thousands of distinct CDR3 sequences, approximately 5.3% seen once, with about 5.2% in the top ten. The receptor comes from an adult who was a healthcare worker with PCR-confirmed SARS-CoV-2 infection or an uninfected control (not recorded which). The sequenced material came from whole blood. The chain links TRBV12-5 to TRBJ1-2, with D unclear. CDR3 sequence (DNA): TGTGCTAGTGGTTTGGTACGGGATTGGACTGGGCCGGGCTACACCTTC. Translating it yields CASGLVRDWTGPGYTF. Together with reference TRBV12-5 and TRBJ1-2, the CDR3 gives the full variable domain: DARVTQTPRHKVTEMGQEVTMRCQPILGHNTVFWYRQTMMQGLELLAYFRNRAPLDDSGMPKDRFSAEMPDATLATLKIQPSEPRDSAVYFCASGLVRDWTGPGYTFGSGTRLTVV.